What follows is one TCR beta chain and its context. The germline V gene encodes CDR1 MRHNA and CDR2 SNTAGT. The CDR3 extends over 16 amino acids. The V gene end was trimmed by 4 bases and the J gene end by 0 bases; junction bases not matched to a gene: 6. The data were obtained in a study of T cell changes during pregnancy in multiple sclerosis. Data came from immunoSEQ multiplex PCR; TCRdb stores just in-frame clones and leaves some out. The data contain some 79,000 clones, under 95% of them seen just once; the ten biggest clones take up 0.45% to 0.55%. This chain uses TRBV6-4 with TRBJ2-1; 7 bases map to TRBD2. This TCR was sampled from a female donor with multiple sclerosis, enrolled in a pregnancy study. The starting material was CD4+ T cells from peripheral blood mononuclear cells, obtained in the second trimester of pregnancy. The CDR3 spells CASSGQRGSSYNEQFF. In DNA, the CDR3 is TGTGCCAGCAGTGGCCAGCGGGGAAGCTCCTACAATGAGCAGTTCTTC.